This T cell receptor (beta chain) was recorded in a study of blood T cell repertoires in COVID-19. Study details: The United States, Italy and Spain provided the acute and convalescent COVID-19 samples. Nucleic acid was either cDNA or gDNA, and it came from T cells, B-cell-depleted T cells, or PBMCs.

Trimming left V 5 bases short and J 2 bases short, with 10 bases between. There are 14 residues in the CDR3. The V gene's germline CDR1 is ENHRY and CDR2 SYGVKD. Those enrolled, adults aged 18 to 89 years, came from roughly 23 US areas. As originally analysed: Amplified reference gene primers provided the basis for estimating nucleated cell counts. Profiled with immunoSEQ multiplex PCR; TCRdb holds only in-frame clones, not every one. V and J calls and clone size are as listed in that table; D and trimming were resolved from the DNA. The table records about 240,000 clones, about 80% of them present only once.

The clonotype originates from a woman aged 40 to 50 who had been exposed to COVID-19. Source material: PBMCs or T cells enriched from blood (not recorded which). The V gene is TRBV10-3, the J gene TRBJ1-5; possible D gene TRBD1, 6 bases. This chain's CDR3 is CAISYDRRNQPQHF. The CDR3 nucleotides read TGTGCCATCAGTTACGACAGGCGCAATCAGCCCCAGCATTTT.